One sample yielded the 14 T cell receptor beta chains listed below, sequenced in a study of metastatic and nonmetastatic thyroid tumors. Via MiXCR, TCRdb re-called the PCR reads. Seen here are approximately 31,000 clones, 18% observed once, and the top ten hold over 9.5%. Until they underwent thyroid surgery, no patient had received any treatment. Input material: blood. The receptors originated from a female donor with papillary thyroid cancer or a benign thyroid nodule (not recorded which). Some clones in this sample may be carry-over from other donors' samples.

Regarding this clone: This may arise from a read error, as a much more abundant clone is one base away. This chain links TRBV7-8 with TRBJ2-5; possible D gene TRBD1, 5 bases. The CDR3 loop spans 13 amino acids. V was clipped by 5 bases and J by 10 bases, with 17 bases between them. Germline-derived CDR1 and CDR2 are SGHVS and FQNEAQ. CDR3 sequence reads: CASSISRAKNQYF. In DNA, the CDR3 is TGTGCCAGCAGCATTAGCAGGGCGAAGAACCAGTACTTC.

This clone was recorded many times. The rearrangement uses TRBV20-1 and TRBJ2-1; D possibly corresponds to TRBD1 (5 bases). The germline gives CDR1 DFQATT, CDR2 SNEGSKA (reference sequence). CDR3 length: 14 amino acids. The V end lost 8 bases, the J end lost 6 bases, and 20 bases lay between the germline ends. DNA of the CDR3: TGCAGTACCAAAAGGTGGGGCCGCAGCAATGAGCAGTTCTTC. This sequence encodes CSTKRWGRSNEQFF.

This rearrangement joins TRBV4-3 to TRBJ2-1; 7 bases match TRBD1. The J segment lost 5 bases and the V segment lost 4 bases, leaving 5 bases of the junction unmatched. Germline values: CDR1 LGHNA, CDR2 YSLEER. This CDR3 is 14 amino acids long. The CDR3, as DNA: TGCGCCAGCAGCCCCCGGGACAGTAACAATGAGCAGTTCTTC. This sequence encodes CASSPRDSNNEQFF.

In its sample, this clone is medium-sized. This chain connects TRBV27 to TRBJ1-1; 7 nucleotides line up with TRBD1. With V trimmed by 2 bases and J by 4 bases, 4 bases remained unmatched. This CDR3 spans 14 amino acids. The germline V gene encodes CDR1 MNHEY and CDR2 SMNVEV (reference sequence). The CDR3 DNA is TGTGCCAGCAGTTTAAGGCCAGGGGGCACTGAAGCTTTCTTT. It specifies CASSLRPGGTEAFF.

This clone was counted many times. DNA of the CDR3: TGTGCCAGCAGTGAGGGGACAGACAATGAGCAGTTCTTC. Its protein product is CASSEGTDNEQFF. The rearrangement uses TRBV6-4 and TRBJ2-1; 7 bases map to TRBD1. V trimming: 3 bases; J trimming: 5 bases; junction bases outside the gene matches: 1. The CDR3 consists of 13 residues. CDR1 is MRHNA and CDR2 is SNTAGT in the germline V gene.

This clone was counted between two and nine times. J is TRBJ2-4 and V is TRBV7-2; D uncertain. The V gene's germline CDR1 is SGHTA and CDR2 FQGNSA. This CDR3 region has 17 residues. V gave up 5 bases and J gave up 1 base, with 18 bases separating them. CDR3 region: CASSTHPLLGAKNIQYF. For the CDR3, the DNA is TGTGCCAGCAGCACCCACCCGCTCCTGGGGGCCAAAAACATTCAGTACTTC.

This clone was observed many times. CDR3 nucleotide sequence: TGTGCCAGCAGCTTGCAAGGGACAGGGATGTACGAGCAGTACTTC. This sequence encodes CASSLQGTGMYEQYF. The chain joins TRBV11-3 to TRBJ2-7; TRBD1 aligns across 9 bases. The J segment lost 4 bases and the V segment lost 3 bases, leaving 7 bases of the junction unmatched. The germline V gene has CDR1 SGHNT and CDR2 YENEEA. The CDR3 is made up of 15 amino acids.

This clone was counted ten times or more. The gene calls are TRBV20-1 and TRBJ2-5, with 13 bases matching TRBD2. CDR3 length: 15 amino acids. Germline CDR1 DFQATT, CDR2 SNEGSKA (reference sequence). V shed 6 bases, J shed 0 bases, and the junction held 4 bases outside the gene matches. CDR3 bases: TGCAGTGCAGGCGGGACTAGCGGGGACCAAGAGACCCAGTACTTC. Its protein product is CSAGGTSGDQETQYF.

A remark on this clone: A read error is possible here, since a much larger clone lies one base away. This rearrangement joins TRBV7-9 to TRBJ1-4; a weak D match, TRBD1 (5 bases). Germline CDR1 reads SEHNR; CDR2 reads FQNEAQ (reference sequence). The CDR3 covers 17 residues. The CDR3 protein is CASILGAGFATNEKLFF. The CDR3 DNA follows: TGTGCCAGCATCTTAGGCGCAGGGTTTGCAACTAATGAAAAACTGTTTTTT.

This clone has ten or more counts. The chain recombines TRBV20-1 with TRBJ1-5; TRBD1 might be the D (6 bases). The germline V gene has CDR1 DFQATT and CDR2 SNEGSKA (reference sequence). V was clipped by 6 bases and J by 5 bases, with 14 bases between them. The CDR3 sequence is 13 residues long. CDR3: CSARGGLDQPQHF. In nucleotides, the CDR3 is TGCAGTGCACGCGGGGGCCTCGATCAGCCCCAGCATTTT.

This clone was seen at least ten times. This sequence joins TRBV30 and TRBJ1-2; D gene uncertain. The length of the CDR3 is 13 residues. Germline V lookup: CDR1 GTSNPN, CDR2 SVGIG (reference sequence). V was cut by 2 bases and J by 1 base, with 8 bases left in between. CDR3 sequence reads: CAWSLTINYGYTF. In DNA form, the CDR3 reads TGTGCCTGGAGTCTAACCATTAACTATGGCTACACCTTC.

Ten or more counts support this clone. The V gene is TRBV6-1, the J gene TRBJ1-4, with D unresolved. Per the germline V gene, CDR1 is MNHNS and CDR2 is SASEGT. This CDR3 has 13 residues. The germline V and J ends were trimmed by 8 bases and 0 bases, with 7 bases remaining between them. In DNA form, the CDR3 reads TGTGCCAGCCGGACTGCAACTAATGAAAAACTGTTTTTT. Translating gives CASRTATNEKLFF.

This clone was picked up many times. This may be a read error: a much more frequent sequence differs by one nucleotide. This sequence joins TRBV5-1 and TRBJ2-2; no firm D call. Per germline, CDR1 SGHRS and CDR2 YFSETQ. V lost 7 bases and J 1 base, leaving 8 bases between the germline ends. The CDR3 has 13 residues. The CDR3 DNA reads as TGCGCCAGCGCCTTGGGGAACACCGGGGAGCTGTTTTTT. Translated, it gives CASALGNTGELFF.

This clone has at least ten counts. The chain has TRBV20-1 and TRBJ2-7; perhaps TRBD2 as D (6 bases). The CDR3 spans 13 residues. V lost 3 bases and J 2 bases, leaving 11 bases between the germline ends. Germline V gene sequence: CDR1 DFQATT, CDR2 SNEGSKA (reference sequence). The CDR3 reads CSARAGPTYEQYF. The CDR3 DNA is TGCAGTGCTAGGGCGGGACCTACCTACGAGCAGTACTTC.